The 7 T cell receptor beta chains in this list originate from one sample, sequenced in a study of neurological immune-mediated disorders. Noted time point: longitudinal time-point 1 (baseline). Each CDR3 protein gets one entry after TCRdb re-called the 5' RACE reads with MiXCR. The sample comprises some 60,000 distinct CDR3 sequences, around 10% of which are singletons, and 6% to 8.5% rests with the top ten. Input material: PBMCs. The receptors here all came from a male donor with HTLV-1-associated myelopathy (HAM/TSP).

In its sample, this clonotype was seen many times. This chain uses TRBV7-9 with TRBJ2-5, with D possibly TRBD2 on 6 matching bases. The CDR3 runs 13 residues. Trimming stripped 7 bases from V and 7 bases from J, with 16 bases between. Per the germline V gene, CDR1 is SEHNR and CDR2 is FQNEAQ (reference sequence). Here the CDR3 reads CASTPAEGGTQYF. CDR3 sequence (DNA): TGTGCCAGCACCCCGGCCGAGGGAGGGACCCAGTACTTC.

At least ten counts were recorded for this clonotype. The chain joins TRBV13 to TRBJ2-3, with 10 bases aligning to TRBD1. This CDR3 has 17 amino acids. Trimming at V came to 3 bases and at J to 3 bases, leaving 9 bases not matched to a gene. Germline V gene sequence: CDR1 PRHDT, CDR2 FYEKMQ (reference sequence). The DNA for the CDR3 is TGTGCCAGCAGCTTCCGGACAGGGGGGGGCGTGACAGATACGCAGTATTTT. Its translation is CASSFRTGGGVTDTQYF.

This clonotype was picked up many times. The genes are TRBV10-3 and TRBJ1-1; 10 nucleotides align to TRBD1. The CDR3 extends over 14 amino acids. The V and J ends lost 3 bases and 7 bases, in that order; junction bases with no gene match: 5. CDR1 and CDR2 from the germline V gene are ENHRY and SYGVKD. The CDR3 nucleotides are TGTGCCATCAGTGACGGGACAGGGGCGGGTGAAGCTTTCTTT. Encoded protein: CAISDGTGAGEAFF.

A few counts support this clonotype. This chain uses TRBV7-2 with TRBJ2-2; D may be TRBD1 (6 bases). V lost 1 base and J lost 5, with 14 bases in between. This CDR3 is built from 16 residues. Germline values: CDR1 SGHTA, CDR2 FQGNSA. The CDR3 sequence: CASSLEAGAITGELFF. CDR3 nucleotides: TGTGCCAGCAGCTTAGAGGCAGGGGCAATAACCGGGGAGCTGTTTTTT.

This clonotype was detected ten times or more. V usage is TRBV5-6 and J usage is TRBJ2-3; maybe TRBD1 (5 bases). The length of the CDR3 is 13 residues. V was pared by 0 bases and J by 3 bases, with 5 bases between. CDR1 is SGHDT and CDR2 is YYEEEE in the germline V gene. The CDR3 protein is CASSLDRTDTQYF. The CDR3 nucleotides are TGTGCCAGCAGCTTGGACAGGACAGATACGCAGTATTTT.

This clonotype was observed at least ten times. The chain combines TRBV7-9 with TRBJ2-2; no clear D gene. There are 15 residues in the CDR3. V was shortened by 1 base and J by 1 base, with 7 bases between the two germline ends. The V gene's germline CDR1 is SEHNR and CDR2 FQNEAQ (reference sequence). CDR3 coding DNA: TGTGCCAGCAGCTTAGTCGCAGGGAACACCGGGGAGCTGTTTTTT. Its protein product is CASSLVAGNTGELFF.

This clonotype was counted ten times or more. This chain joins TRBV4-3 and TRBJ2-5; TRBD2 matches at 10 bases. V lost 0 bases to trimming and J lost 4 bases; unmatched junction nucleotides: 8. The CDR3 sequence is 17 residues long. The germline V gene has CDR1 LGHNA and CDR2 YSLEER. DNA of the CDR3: TGCGCCAGCAGCCAAGATCGAGCGGGGGGGCCCCGAGAGACCCAGTACTTC. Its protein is CASSQDRAGGPRETQYF.